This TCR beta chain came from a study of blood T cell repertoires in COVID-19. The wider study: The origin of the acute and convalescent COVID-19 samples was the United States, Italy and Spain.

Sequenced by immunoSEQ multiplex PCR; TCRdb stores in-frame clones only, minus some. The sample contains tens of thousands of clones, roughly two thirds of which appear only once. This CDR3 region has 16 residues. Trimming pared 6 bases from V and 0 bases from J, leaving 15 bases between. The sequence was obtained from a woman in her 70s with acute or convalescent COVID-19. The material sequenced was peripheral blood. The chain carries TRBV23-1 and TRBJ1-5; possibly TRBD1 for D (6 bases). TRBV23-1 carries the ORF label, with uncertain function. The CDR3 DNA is TGCGCCAGCAGCCCCGGGACACTTAATAGCAATCAGCCCCAGCATTTT. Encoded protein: CASSPGTLNSNQPQHF.